Shown below are 23 T cell receptor beta chains from a single sample sequenced in a study of T cells in localized non-small cell lung cancer. Data came from immunoSEQ multiplex PCR; TCRdb stores just in-frame clones and leaves some out. The sample holds 35,000 to 45,000 clones; 80% to 85% are singletons and the top ten take 7.3%. The material was peripheral blood mononuclear cells, obtained before any cancer treatment. Receptors originate from a male donor at least 60 years old with stage II lung adenocarcinoma.

The chain employs TRBV5-1 and TRBJ2-1; D is possibly TRBD2 (5 bases). Germline V gives CDR1 SGHRS, CDR2 YFSETQ. V was trimmed by 5 bases and J by 2 bases, leaving 11 bases between them. The CDR3 runs to 14 residues. The CDR3 is CASRVANTYNEQFF. As DNA, the CDR3 is TGCGCCAGCAGGGTAGCGAATACCTACAATGAGCAGTTCTTC.

V gene TRBV14 combines with J gene TRBJ2-1, with D unresolved. V gave up 2 bases and J gave up 10 bases, with 12 bases separating them. This CDR3 has 13 amino acids. CDR1 and CDR2 (germline): SGHDN, FVKESK. In DNA, the CDR3 is TGTGCCAGCAGCCAACTCGTGACGGGCGAGCAGTTCTTC. Amino acids: CASSQLVTGEQFF.

This rearrangement joins TRBV13 to TRBJ2-3; 8 bases match TRBD1. Looked up from germline, CDR1 is PRHDT and CDR2 is FYEKMQ (reference sequence). Trimming at V came to 3 bases and at J to 7 bases, leaving 12 bases not matched to a gene. The CDR3 spans 16 residues. The CDR3 loop is CASSLSGQVLLNTQYF. In DNA, the CDR3 is TGTGCCAGCAGCTTGTCGGGACAGGTGCTGCTAAATACGCAGTATTTT. The full variable domain, in which reference TRBV13 and TRBJ2-3 provide the parts outside the CDR3, is AAGVIQSPRHLIKEKRETATLKCYPIPRHDTVYWYQQGPGQDPQFLISFYEKMQSDKGSIPDRFSAQQFSDYHSELNMSSLELGDSALYFCASSLSGQVLLNTQYFGPGTRLTVL.

The chain is built from TRBV5-1 and TRBJ1-1; D uncertain. The ends were cut back, 4 bases at V and 0 bases at J, with 10 bases in the middle. The CDR3 consists of 14 residues. Germline CDR1 reads SGHRS; CDR2 reads YFSETQ. DNA of the CDR3: TGCGCCAGCAGCGCGAGCAGGCTGAACACTGAAGCTTTCTTT. Translating it yields CASSASRLNTEAFF.

The J gene is TRBJ2-1, the V gene TRBV11-2; D ambiguous. This CDR3 comprises 15 residues. Germline V CDR1 and CDR2: SGHAT, FQNNGV. V was pared by 1 base and J by 0 bases, with 7 bases between. The CDR3 coding sequence is TGTGCCAGCAGCTTAGTCCTCAGCTCCTACAATGAGCAGTTCTTC. It translates to CASSLVLSSYNEQFF.

The chain has TRBV6-6 and TRBJ2-2, with TRBD1 as a possible D gene (5 bases). The germline gives CDR1 MNHNY, CDR2 SVGAGI (reference sequence). This CDR3 is built from 15 residues. Trimming took 4 bases from V and 6 from J, leaving 15 bases between them. The CDR3 sequence: CASSSQGKKSGELFF. The CDR3 DNA reads as TGTGCCAGCAGTTCTCAGGGTAAAAAGTCCGGGGAGCTGTTTTTT.

The CDR3 region has the DNA TGTGCCAGCAGCTTGGTCGCCCCAGTGTTGAACACCGGGGAGCTGTTTTTT. Translation: CASSLVAPVLNTGELFF. The chain is built from TRBV5-8 and TRBJ2-2, with no clear D. Deletions cut 0 bases from V and 1 base from J, with 13 bases between. The CDR3 runs 17 residues. CDR1 SGHTS and CDR2 YDEGEE come from the germline V gene.

This chain joins TRBV5-4 and TRBJ2-5; 8 bases fit TRBD1. The V gene's germline CDR1 is SGHNT and CDR2 YYREEE (reference sequence). The CDR3 spans 17 residues. V lost 4 bases to trimming and J lost 1 base; unmatched junction nucleotides: 12. The CDR3 here is CASSIASGGLIQETQYF. The CDR3 DNA reads as TGTGCCAGCAGCATAGCTTCAGGGGGCCTTATCCAAGAGACCCAGTACTTC. The whole variable domain, filled in from reference TRBV5-4 and TRBJ2-5, reads ETGVTQSPTHLIKTRGQQVTLRCSSQSGHNTVSWYQQALGQGPQFIFQYYREEENGRGNFPPRFSGLQFPNYSSELNVNALELDDSALYLCASSIASGGLIQETQYFGPGTRLLVL.

This clone was found once. The J gene is TRBJ1-2, the V gene TRBV7-2, with D possibly TRBD1 on 5 matching bases. Germline loops: CDR1 SGHTA, CDR2 FQGNSA. The germline V and J ends were trimmed by 2 bases and 0 bases, with 13 bases remaining between them. The CDR3 is 16 amino acids. In DNA form, the CDR3 reads TGTGCCAGCAGCTTATTTCAGGGACTAACTAACTATGGCTACACCTTC. Its protein product is CASSLFQGLTNYGYTF.

This clone was seen only a few times. This chain connects TRBV10-3 to TRBJ2-2; D not certain. V shed 4 bases and J shed 6 bases, with 9 bases lying between them. Germline values: CDR1 ENHRY, CDR2 SYGVKD. CDR3 length: 13 amino acids. The CDR3 loop reads CAISVHDAGELFF. As DNA, the CDR3 is TGTGCCATCAGTGTACATGATGCCGGGGAGCTGTTTTTT.

The V call is TRBV19, the J call TRBJ1-2; perhaps TRBD1 as D (6 bases). This CDR3 has 14 residues. Germline CDR1 and CDR2: LNHDA and SQIVND (reference sequence). V gave up 6 bases and J gave up 2 bases, with 13 bases separating them. CDR3 loop: CASSLNTGNYGYTF. As DNA, the CDR3 is TGTGCCAGTAGCCTTAATACAGGGAACTATGGCTACACCTTC. The variable domain in full, completed from reference TRBV19 and TRBJ1-2, reads DGGITQSPKYLFRKEGQNVTLSCEQNLNHDAMYWYRQDPGQGLRLIYYSQIVNDFQKGDIAEGYSVSREKKESFPLTVTSAQKNPTAFYLCASSLNTGNYGYTFGSGTRLTVV.

The sample holds a few counts of this clone. J is TRBJ1-4 and V is TRBV7-9; the match to TRBD1 covers 9 bases. V lost 4 bases to trimming and J lost 3 bases; unmatched junction nucleotides: 3. The germline gives CDR1 SEHNR, CDR2 FQNEAQ (reference sequence). This CDR3 region has 15 residues. The CDR3: CASSSDRGANEKLFF. The CDR3 DNA is TGTGCCAGCAGCTCCGACAGGGGGGCTAATGAAAAACTGTTTTTT.

This clone came up a few times. V gene TRBV19 combines with J gene TRBJ1-1; D not resolved. Germline-derived CDR1 and CDR2 are LNHDA and SQIVND (reference sequence). The germline V and J ends were trimmed by 7 bases and 2 bases, with 17 bases remaining between them. The CDR3 length is 15 residues. CDR3: CASMGHTRLNTEAFF. CDR3 DNA: TGTGCCAGTATGGGCCACACAAGATTAAACACTGAAGCTTTCTTT.

Worth noting for this clone: The same CDR3 arises from other DNA sequences in this sample as well. V and J are TRBV9 and TRBJ2-2; 7 bases are a match to TRBD2. CDR3 length: 15 amino acids. V shed 1 base, J shed 5 bases, and the junction held 5 bases outside the gene matches. From germline, CDR1 is SGDLS and CDR2 YYNGEE. DNA of the CDR3: TGTGCCAGCAGCGTACTGGCGGGAGTTACCGGGGAGCTGTTTTTT. Protein sequence: CASSVLAGVTGELFF.

This sequence joins TRBV19 and TRBJ1-3; possible D gene TRBD1, 5 bases. The germline V gene encodes CDR1 LNHDA and CDR2 SQIVND (reference sequence). Trimming shortened V by 7 bases and J by 0 bases, and 16 bases separated the two germline ends. This CDR3 spans 16 amino acids. In DNA, the CDR3 is TGTGCCAGTACCCTCACGGGACTTCACTCTGGAAACACCATATATTTT. Translation: CASTLTGLHSGNTIYF. Complete variable domain (other parts from reference TRBV19 and TRBJ1-3): DGGITQSPKYLFRKEGQNVTLSCEQNLNHDAMYWYRQDPGQGLRLIYYSQIVNDFQKGDIAEGYSVSREKKESFPLTVTSAQKNPTAFYLCASTLTGLHSGNTIYFGEGSWLTVV.

The J gene is TRBJ1-2, the V gene TRBV6-4; D call uncertain. The V and J ends lost 3 bases and 4 bases respectively, with 12 bases between them. The CDR3 loop spans 14 amino acids. The germline V gene has CDR1 MRHNA and CDR2 SNTAGT. CDR3 residues: CASSEDTTRYGYTF. The CDR3 DNA is TGTGCCAGCAGTGAAGACACGACTCGCTATGGCTACACCTTC.

V usage is TRBV29-1 and J usage is TRBJ2-1; TRBD1 agrees at 7 bases. After removal of 8 bases from V and 3 bases from J, the junction contained 7 bases not matched to a gene. This CDR3 comprises 13 residues. CDR1 SQVTM and CDR2 ANQGSEA come from the germline V gene. The CDR3, as DNA: TGCAGCCAAGACAGGGATGGCTACAATGAGCAGTTCTTC. Protein product: CSQDRDGYNEQFF.

V usage is TRBV11-2 and J usage is TRBJ1-1, with a tentative D call TRBD1 (6 bases). Per germline, CDR1 SGHAT and CDR2 FQNNGV. This CDR3 is built from 14 residues. V was clipped by 5 bases and J by 4 bases, with 14 bases between them. The CDR3 loop reads CASSAQGGGTEAFF. The CDR3 DNA follows: TGTGCCAGCAGCGCACAGGGTGGAGGCACTGAAGCTTTCTTT.

This chain uses TRBV7-9 with TRBJ1-1; D is ambiguous. Trimming shortened V by 1 base and J by 1 base, and 7 bases separated the two germline ends. The CDR3 spans 14 residues. The V gene's germline CDR1 is SEHNR and CDR2 FQNEAQ (reference sequence). In nucleotides, the CDR3 is TGTGCCAGCAGCTTAGTGATGGAGAACACTGAAGCTTTCTTT. It specifies CASSLVMENTEAFF.

The J gene is TRBJ2-7, the V gene TRBV6-6; 12 bases agree with TRBD2. Germline-derived CDR1 and CDR2 are MNHNY and SVGAGI (reference sequence). CDR3 length equals 15 residues. J gave up 4 bases and V 5 bases, and 6 bases lay outside the gene matches. The CDR3 protein is CASSRPGLAGYEQYF. The CDR3 DNA follows: TGTGCCAGCAGTCGGCCGGGACTAGCGGGTTACGAGCAGTACTTC.

This chain joins TRBV18 and TRBJ2-5; D is perhaps TRBD1 (6 bases). The CDR3 spans 16 residues. Germline CDR1 and CDR2: KGHSH and LQKENI. V dropped 6 bases and J dropped 5 bases, with 22 bases sitting between them. CDR3 sequence: CASSAWGTNEEETQYF. The CDR3 DNA reads TGTGCCAGCTCCGCTTGGGGGACAAACGAGGAGGAGACCCAGTACTTC.

A few counts support this clone. This chain joins TRBV19 and TRBJ1-1; 8 positions agree with TRBD1. In germline, CDR1 is LNHDA, CDR2 SQIVND (reference sequence). This CDR3 is built from 16 residues. The V and J ends lost 1 base and 5 bases, in that order; junction bases with no gene match: 9. This chain's CDR3 is CASSIGGVRGRTEAFF. As DNA, the CDR3 is TGTGCCAGTAGTATAGGGGGAGTCAGGGGGCGTACTGAAGCTTTCTTT.

The rearrangement joins TRBV29-1 to TRBJ1-2; perhaps TRBD1 as D (6 bases). The V end lost 6 bases, the J end lost 2 bases, and 19 bases lay between the germline ends. The germline gives CDR1 SQVTM, CDR2 ANQGSEA. The CDR3 consists of 15 residues. The CDR3 protein is CSVATWTAVNYGYTF. The CDR3 DNA sequence: TGCAGCGTGGCAACCTGGACAGCAGTCAACTATGGCTACACCTTC.